These 12 T cell receptor beta chains were sequenced from one sample in a study of cytomegalovirus exposure and HLA in healthy donors. The PCR contained 60 Vbeta and 13 Jbeta primers. The repertoire was sequenced with immunoSEQ multiplex PCR; TCRdb's copy has only in-frame clones and lacks some. Of under 200,000 clones in the sample, approximately 80% were seen once. What was sequenced was PBMCs. These receptors came from a woman in her 40s in good health and CMV-seropositive.

The chain recombines TRBV14 with TRBJ2-1; D is unresolved. V shed 2 bases and J shed 9 bases, with 11 bases lying between them. CDR3 length: 13 residues. The germline V gene has CDR1 SGHDN and CDR2 FVKESK. CDR3 DNA sequence: TGTGCCAGCAGCCAAATAGTCACCCCTGAGCAGTTCTTC. It translates to CASSQIVTPEQFF.

This chain uses TRBV5-6 with TRBJ1-5; 10 bases map to TRBD1. Trimming cost V 4 bases and J 9 bases; bases outside gene matches: 4. Germline CDR1 SGHDT, CDR2 YYEEEE. The CDR3 runs 13 residues. CDR3 protein: CASSRTGGSPQHF. In DNA, the CDR3 is TGTGCCAGCAGCCGGACAGGGGGATCGCCCCAGCATTTT. Full variable domain (outside the CDR3, taken from reference TRBV5-6 and TRBJ1-5): DAGVTQSPTHLIKTRGQQVTLRCSPKSGHDTVSWYQQALGQGPQFIFQYYEEEERQRGNFPDRFSGHQFPNYSSELNVNALLLGDSALYLCASSRTGGSPQHFGDGTRLSIL.

The chain is built from TRBV20-1 and TRBJ1-1; D ambiguous. Germline V gene lookup returns CDR1 DFQATT and CDR2 SNEGSKA (reference sequence). The CDR3 is 11 residues long. Trimming took off 2 bases at V and 1 base at J, with 2 bases between the two ends. The CDR3 DNA is TGCAGTGCTAGACAGAACACTGAAGCTTTCTTT. Protein: CSARQNTEAFF.

This clone appeared a few times. The J gene is TRBJ1-3, the V gene TRBV4-1; possibly TRBD1 for D (5 bases). The germline V and J ends were trimmed by 3 bases and 0 bases, with 9 bases remaining between them. This CDR3 is built from 15 residues. Germline CDR1 is MGHRA and CDR2 is YSYEKL. CDR3 loop: CASSQAGLSGNTIYF. The CDR3 DNA is TGCGCCAGCAGCCAGGCAGGGCTCTCTGGAAACACCATATATTTT.

The chain joins TRBV13 to TRBJ1-2; unclear D gene. CDR3 size: 13 residues. Per the germline V gene, CDR1 is PRHDT and CDR2 is FYEKMQ (reference sequence). The ends were cut back, 1 base at V and 8 bases at J, with 11 bases in the middle. The DNA of the CDR3 is TGTGCCAGCAGCTTAGAAGGTTTGAGGGGCTACACCTTC. Its translation is CASSLEGLRGYTF.

The sample holds a few counts of this clone. The junction departs from the called germline gene at one end, perhaps through a read error. V is TRBV7-9 and J is TRBJ2-4; 7 bases line up with TRBD2. There are 16 residues in the CDR3. Germline CDR1 SEHNR, CDR2 FQNEAQ (reference sequence). CDR3 nucleotide sequence: TGTTCCAGCAGCTTCGGGGGGAGCGCGGCCAAAAACATTCAGTACTTC. Amino acid sequence: CSSSFGGSAAKNIQYF.

V and J are TRBV11-2 and TRBJ2-1; 10 bases are shared with TRBD2. V shed 2 bases and J 13 bases; nucleotides not matched to a gene: 8. This CDR3 contains 14 residues. Germline-derived CDR1 and CDR2 are SGHAT and FQNNGV. The CDR3 region has the DNA TGTGCCAGCAGCTTAACTACTAGCGGGGAAACTCAGTTCTTC. Its protein product is CASSLTTSGETQFF. Looking up the rest from reference TRBV11-2 and TRBJ2-1 gives the full variable domain: EAGVAQSPRYKIIEKRQSVAFWCNPISGHATLYWYQQILGQGPKLLIQFQNNGVVDDSQLPKDRFSAERLKGVDSTLKIQPAKLEDSAVYLCASSLTTSGETQFFGPGTRLTVL.

There are a few counts of this clone. The V call is TRBV4-1, the J call TRBJ2-7, with 11 bases identical to TRBD1. Germline V lookup: CDR1 MGHRA, CDR2 YSYEKL. With V trimmed by 0 bases and J by 6 bases, 1 base remained unmatched. The CDR3 is 14 residues long. The CDR3 nucleotides are TGCGCCAGCAGCCAAGATGGGACAGGGGGCGAGCAGTACTTC. This gives the protein CASSQDGTGGEQYF.

V is TRBV6-5 and J is TRBJ2-7; D remains ambiguous. The CDR3 runs to 15 residues. The germline gives CDR1 MNHEY, CDR2 SVGAGI. Trimming stripped 0 bases from V and 5 bases from J, with 14 bases between. In DNA form, the CDR3 reads TGTGCCAGCAGTTACTCGTTAGACCCTAGTGACGAGCAGTACTTC. Its protein is CASSYSLDPSDEQYF.

This rearrangement joins TRBV7-2 to TRBJ2-5; D gene ambiguous. V shed 3 bases and J shed 5 bases, with 10 bases lying between them. This CDR3 region has 13 residues. CDR1 is SGHTA and CDR2 is FQGNSA in the germline V gene. The CDR3 DNA is TGTGCCAGCAGCTTGCTAGGAGTGGAGACCCAGTACTTC. It encodes CASSLLGVETQYF.

V is TRBV7-9 and J is TRBJ1-2; D gene ambiguous. The V gene's germline CDR1 is SEHNR and CDR2 FQNEAQ (reference sequence). The CDR3 totals 16 residues. V shed 4 bases and J shed 0 bases, with 15 bases lying between them. This CDR3 reads CASSSELGNSNYGYTF. The DNA of the CDR3 is TGTGCCAGCAGCTCTGAACTGGGCAACTCTAACTATGGCTACACCTTC.

This chain joins TRBV4-3 and TRBJ1-2; TRBD1 might be the D (5 bases). The CDR3 totals 13 residues. The ends were cut back, 0 bases at V and 6 bases at J, with 8 bases in the middle. Germline CDR1 is LGHNA and CDR2 is YSLEER. In nucleotides, the CDR3 is TGCGCCAGCAGCCAAGAGGGGGGGGATGGCTACACCTTC. As protein: CASSQEGGDGYTF.